These 31 T cell receptor beta chains came from one sample sequenced in a study of T cells after yellow fever vaccination. Using its own MiXCR run on the 5' RACE reads, TCRdb lists one record per CDR3 protein. The sample includes some 350,000 distinct CDR3 sequences, 4.1% seen only once; the top ten take roughly 25%. Sequencing was performed on PBMCs, taken 5 days after the yellow fever booster vaccination. The origin of the receptors is a man between 18 and 35 years old who received the YFV17D yellow fever vaccine.

This clonotype was seen repeatedly, ten times or more. The chain links TRBV3-1 to TRBJ2-5, with D possibly matching TRBD2 (5 bases). Germline V gene sequence: CDR1 LGHDT, CDR2 YNNKEL (reference sequence). V lost 0 bases and J 3 bases, leaving 14 bases between the germline ends. This CDR3 spans 16 amino acids. CDR3 nucleotide sequence: TGTGCCAGCAGCCAAGATTGGCGGGCCCGGGAAGAGACCCAGTACTTC. Its protein is CASSQDWRAREETQYF.

This clonotype appeared many times. This chain connects TRBV4-1 to TRBJ2-4; D is perhaps TRBD1 (6 bases). Germline V gives CDR1 MGHRA, CDR2 YSYEKL. The CDR3 has 16 residues. Deletions cut 2 bases from V and 2 bases from J, with 13 bases between. The CDR3 here is CASSQPLRGSKNIQYF. Written as DNA, the CDR3 is TGCGCCAGCAGCCAACCACTCAGGGGATCCAAAAACATTCAGTACTTC.

This clonotype has just a few counts. The rearrangement uses TRBV4-3 and TRBJ2-7, with TRBD2 identical over 9 bases. V was pared by 2 bases and J by 1 base, with 6 bases of the junction left unmatched. Germline V CDR1 and CDR2: LGHNA, YSLEER. The CDR3 sequence is 16 residues long. CDR3 nucleotide sequence: TGCGCCAGCAGCCAATTTGGACTAGCGCCTTCCTACGAGCAGTACTTC. It is translated as CASSQFGLAPSYEQYF.

This clonotype was picked up a small number of times. The rearrangement links TRBV7-2 to TRBJ1-4, with a tentative D call TRBD1 (5 bases). Between the trimmed V and J ends, which lost 5 bases and 9 bases, there was a span of 16 bases. Germline values: CDR1 SGHTA, CDR2 FQGNSA. This CDR3 has 14 amino acids. CDR3 residues: CASSGDGGRKKLFF. Written as DNA, the CDR3 is TGTGCCAGCAGCGGGGACGGGGGTAGGAAAAAACTGTTTTTT.

This clonotype occurred many times. At one end, the junction sequence differs from germline, possibly due to a read error. The chain combines TRBV5-1 with TRBJ1-5; 8 bases match TRBD1. The CDR3 length is 14 residues. Germline lookup yields CDR1 SGHRS and CDR2 YFSETQ. The CDR3 bases are TGTGCCAGCAGCTCCGGACAGGGAAATCAGCCCCAGCATTTT. It encodes CASSSGQGNQPQHF.

V usage is TRBV7-2 and J usage is TRBJ2-1, with D unclear. V was cut by 1 base and J by 0 bases, with 7 bases left in between. This CDR3 is 15 amino acids long. The germline V gene has CDR1 SGHTA and CDR2 FQGNSA. In nucleotides, the CDR3 is TGTGCCAGCAGCTTAGGGGTACGCTCCTACAATGAGCAGTTCTTC. Protein product: CASSLGVRSYNEQFF.

The rearrangement joins TRBV5-4 to TRBJ2-3, with D uncertain. Looked up from germline, CDR1 is SGHNT and CDR2 is YYREEE (reference sequence). The CDR3 covers 13 residues. The V and J ends lost 1 base and 4 bases respectively, with 7 bases between them. In DNA, the CDR3 is TGTGCCAGCAGCTTGACAGAGGCAGATACGCAGTATTTT. The encoded protein is CASSLTEADTQYF. Using reference TRBV5-4 and TRBJ2-3 for the parts outside the CDR3, the full variable domain is ETGVTQSPTHLIKTRGQQVTLRCSSQSGHNTVSWYQQALGQGPQFIFQYYREEENGRGNFPPRFSGLQFPNYSSELNVNALELDDSALYLCASSLTEADTQYFGPGTRLTVL.

This clonotype turned up a few times. V and J are TRBV7-2 and TRBJ1-5; the D gene is possibly TRBD1 (6 bases). Trimming took 6 bases from V and 0 from J, leaving 12 bases between them. Germline assignment: CDR1 SGHTA and CDR2 FQGNSA. This CDR3 spans 15 amino acids. CDR3 DNA sequence: TGTGCCAGCAGTTACGGGACACTTAGCAATCAGCCCCAGCATTTT. The encoded protein is CASSYGTLSNQPQHF.

The rearrangement joins TRBV7-2 to TRBJ2-5; D uncertain. Trimming stripped 5 bases from V and 2 bases from J, with 12 bases between. Germline CDR1 reads SGHTA; CDR2 reads FQGNSA. The CDR3 is made up of 14 amino acids. The CDR3 DNA sequence: TGTGCCAGCAGCCCTACACGGAGACAAGAGACCCAGTACTTC. Translating gives CASSPTRRQETQYF. Supplemented by reference TRBV7-2 and TRBJ2-5, the full variable domain reads GAGVSQSPSNKVTEKGKDVELRCDPISGHTALYWYRQSLGQGLEFLIYFQGNSAPDKSGLPSDRFSAERTGGSVSTLTIQRTQQEDSAVYLCASSPTRRQETQYFGPGTRLLVL.

This clonotype has only a few counts. The V call is TRBV5-1, the J call TRBJ1-1, with TRBD1 as a possible D gene (6 bases). Germline V lookup: CDR1 SGHRS, CDR2 YFSETQ. The V end was cut by 5 bases, the J end by 4 bases, with 18 bases between. CDR3 length equals 15 residues. The CDR3 DNA follows: TGCGCCAGCAGAGACACACAGGGCTCCGGCACTGAAGCTTTCTTT. Protein sequence: CASRDTQGSGTEAFF.

The chain links TRBV5-1 to TRBJ2-1, with D uncertain. Trimming left V 1 base short and J 6 bases short, with 5 bases between. Germline-derived CDR1 and CDR2 are SGHRS and YFSETQ. The CDR3 totals 12 residues. The CDR3 sequence: CASSLFGNEQFF. Written as DNA, the CDR3 is TGCGCCAGCAGCTTGTTTGGCAATGAGCAGTTCTTC.

About this clonotype itself: Because the CDR3's place on the DNA is in doubt, the DNA is left out and the CDR3 is given as listed by TCRdb. The chain uses TRBV7-9 and TRBJ2-1; whether TRBD1, the table's D call, matches the DNA was not checked. Germline V gives CDR1 SEHNR, CDR2 FQNEAQ (reference sequence). The CDR3 numbers 15 amino acids, ends counted. CDR3 residues: CASSFFGEGYNEQFF.

For this clonotype: Possible read error: a much larger clone is one base away. The chain links TRBV18 to TRBJ2-5; either TRBD1 or TRBD2 may supply D (6 bases each). CDR1 is KGHSH and CDR2 is LQKENI in the germline V gene. CDR3 length equals 14 residues. The CDR3 sequence: CASSPPGGEETKYF. DNA for the CDR3: TGTGCCAGCTCACCACCGGGGGGCGAAGAGACCAAGTACTTC.

The V call is TRBV7-6, the J call TRBJ2-2, with 9 nucleotides matching TRBD2. Germline-derived CDR1 and CDR2 are SGHVS and FNYEAQ. Germline trimming cut 2 bases from V and 2 bases from J; bases unmatched to any gene: 9. The CDR3 loop spans 18 amino acids. Written as DNA, the CDR3 is TGTGCCAGCAGCTTACCGGGACTAGCAACAGGAAACACCGGGGAGCTGTTTTTT. Translation gives CASSLPGLATGNTGELFF.

In this sample, this clonotype turned up many times. The genes are TRBV27 and TRBJ2-1, with 7 nucleotides matching TRBD2. Germline lookup yields CDR1 MNHEY and CDR2 SMNVEV (reference sequence). V gave up 2 bases and J gave up 15 bases; unmatched junction bases: 16. The CDR3 sequence is 15 residues long. The CDR3 nucleotides are TGTGCCAGCAGTTTACTAAATGTTGGGGGGGGACTTTTGTTCTTC. Amino acid sequence: CASSLLNVGGGLLFF.

The chain employs TRBV18 and TRBJ2-7; D unresolved. This CDR3 is built from 12 residues. Per germline, CDR1 KGHSH and CDR2 LQKENI. Deletions cut 6 bases from V and 4 bases from J, with 10 bases between. CDR3 DNA: TGTGCCAGCTCCCCCGGGCAATACGAGCAGTACTTC. Translated: CASSPGQYEQYF.

This clonotype was detected many times. V and J are TRBV5-1 and TRBJ2-1, with 12 bases lining up with TRBD2. Germline CDR1 SGHRS, CDR2 YFSETQ. The CDR3 is made up of 16 amino acids. V was clipped by 0 bases and J by 3 bases; unmatched bases: 1. The CDR3 protein is CASSLGGLAGYNEQFF. The CDR3 bases are TGCGCCAGCAGCTTGGGGGGACTAGCGGGCTACAATGAGCAGTTCTTC.

This clonotype was seen a handful of times. The V and J genes are TRBV24-1 and TRBJ1-5, with D unclear. The CDR3 is 13 amino acids. Deletions cut 4 bases from V and 5 bases from J, with 8 bases between. The germline gives CDR1 KGHDR, CDR2 SFDVKD. The DNA for the CDR3 is TGTGCCACCAGTGAATGGGAGTATCAGCCCCAGCATTTT. Its translation is CATSEWEYQPQHF.

In DNA form, the CDR3 reads TGCAGTGCACTCGGGACGGGGAGCTCCTACGAGCAGTACGTC. It codes for CSALGTGSSYEQYV. This chain connects TRBV20-1 to TRBJ2-7; D might be TRBD1 or TRBD2, each matching 5 bases. This CDR3 has 14 amino acids. V was pared by 6 bases and J by 0 bases, with 15 bases between. Germline V gives CDR1 DFQATT, CDR2 SNEGSKA (reference sequence).

This chain uses TRBV5-5 with TRBJ1-2; D unclear. V was shortened by 9 bases and J by 0 bases, with 12 bases between the two germline ends. The germline V gene has CDR1 SGHKS and CDR2 YYEKEE (reference sequence). The CDR3 is 13 residues long. CDR3 in amino acids: CAMRGVSNYGYTF. CDR3 nucleotides: TGTGCCATGCGGGGTGTCTCTAACTATGGCTACACCTTC.

This clonotype has only a few counts. The chain joins TRBV6-5 to TRBJ2-3; maybe TRBD2 (5 bases). The length of the CDR3 is 15 residues. The germline V gene has CDR1 MNHEY and CDR2 SVGAGI. V lost 5 bases, J lost 3 bases, and 15 bases lay in between. The CDR3 region has the DNA TGTGCCAGCAGTGAAGGGCTAGGGAGTACAGATACGCAGTATTTT. Encoded protein: CASSEGLGSTDTQYF.

The rearrangement uses TRBV29-1 and TRBJ2-3; tentative D call: TRBD1 (5 bases). The V gene's germline CDR1 is SQVTM and CDR2 ANQGSEA. CDR3 length: 13 residues. Trimming stripped 2 bases from V and 5 bases from J, with 11 bases between. The CDR3 DNA is TGCAGCGTTGAATGGCAAGGGGTAGATACGCAGTATTTT. Translating gives CSVEWQGVDTQYF.

In this sample, this clonotype turned up many times. The V gene is TRBV12-3 or TRBV12-4, the J gene TRBJ2-1, with 8 bases identical to TRBD2. This CDR3 is 14 amino acids long. After removal of 6 bases from V and 8 bases from J, the junction contained 9 bases not matched to a gene. The CDR3 bases are TGTGCCAGCAGCTTGGGACTAGTGGTCGATGAGCAGTTCTTC. Translation gives CASSLGLVVDEQFF.

This clonotype was recorded at least ten times. The CDR3 reads CASSLRSDTGELFF. DNA of the CDR3: TGTGCCAGCAGCTTAAGGTCGGACACCGGGGAGCTGTTTTTT. The chain joins TRBV7-3 to TRBJ2-2; D gene uncertain. Germline V gene data show CDR1 as SGHTA and CDR2 as FQGTGA. With 1 base removed from V and 3 bases from J, the gap between germline ends came to 6 bases. CDR3 length equals 14 residues.

This clonotype was counted at least ten times. This chain uses TRBV20-1 with TRBJ2-3; D might be TRBD2 (6 bases). CDR3 size: 12 residues. The V and J ends lost 5 bases and 6 bases respectively, with 12 bases between them. Germline V lookup: CDR1 DFQATT, CDR2 SNEGSKA (reference sequence). The CDR3 DNA is TGCAGTGCTGACGCGGGGTCGGATACGCAGTATTTT. This encodes CSADAGSDTQYF.

Only one count was recorded for this clonotype. The rearrangement uses TRBV6-5 and TRBJ1-2; D gene unclear. V was cut by 2 bases and J by 4 bases, with 8 bases left in between. The CDR3 spans 13 residues. Germline CDR1 reads MNHEY; CDR2 reads SVGAGI. The CDR3: CASSYGQLYGYTF. In nucleotides, the CDR3 is TGTGCCAGCAGTTACGGGCAACTCTATGGCTACACCTTC.

A single count supports this clonotype. The rearrangement uses TRBV20-1 and TRBJ2-7; D remains ambiguous. This CDR3 spans 15 amino acids. Deletions cut 0 bases from V and 0 bases from J, with 12 bases between. Germline V gene sequence: CDR1 DFQATT, CDR2 SNEGSKA (reference sequence). The CDR3 DNA reads as TGCAGTGCTAGAGATGCCAGCGCAATCTCCTACGAGCAGTACGTC. Residues: CSARDASAISYEQYV.

Concerning this clonotype: A much larger clone differs by one base, so this may be a read error. CDR3 sequence reads: CASRHGGTEAFF. CDR3 in DNA: TGTGCCAGCAGACACGGGGGAACTGAAGCTTTCTTT. J is TRBJ1-1 and V is TRBV12-3 or TRBV12-4, with a possible D match to TRBD1 (5 bases). V was shortened by 6 bases and J by 5 bases, with 10 bases between the two germline ends. The CDR3 is made up of 12 amino acids.

This clonotype was picked up many times. The chain couples TRBV28 to TRBJ1-1, with 9 bases that match TRBD1. The CDR3 is 13 residues long. V lost 4 bases and J lost 8; bases outside the gene matches: 5. Germline CDR1 is MDHEN and CDR2 is SYDVKM. The CDR3 region is CASSWGGQGEAFF. The CDR3 DNA reads TGTGCCAGCAGTTGGGGGGGACAGGGCGAAGCTTTCTTT.

This clonotype occurred a few times. The chain links TRBV7-2 to TRBJ2-5; D gene uncertain. V was pared by 5 bases and J by 4 bases, with 5 bases between. Germline V gives CDR1 SGHTA, CDR2 FQGNSA. This CDR3 spans 11 amino acids. In DNA, the CDR3 is TGTGCCAGCAGCGCTCGAGAGACCCAGTACTTC. The encoded protein is CASSARETQYF. The entire variable domain, with the rest obtained from reference TRBV7-2 and TRBJ2-5, is as follows: GAGVSQSPSNKVTEKGKDVELRCDPISGHTALYWYRQSLGQGLEFLIYFQGNSAPDKSGLPSDRFSAERTGGSVSTLTIQRTQQEDSAVYLCASSARETQYFGPGTRLLVL.

This clonotype was detected only a few times. A much larger clone differs by one base, so this may be a read error. The chain uses TRBV5-4 and TRBJ2-7; 7 bases are a match to TRBD1. The length of the CDR3 is 12 residues. Germline CDR1 is SGHNT and CDR2 is YYREEE (reference sequence). Losses at the gene ends were 6 bases for V and 3 bases for J; bases not matched to a gene: 3. The CDR3, as DNA: TGTGCCAGCACCGGGGACAGCTACGAGCAGTACTTC. Amino acid sequence: CASTGDSYEQYF. Full variable domain (missing parts from reference TRBV5-4 and TRBJ2-7): ETGVTQSPTHLIKTRGQQVTLRCSSQSGHNTVSWYQQALGQGPQFIFQYYREEENGRGNFPPRFSGLQFPNYSSELNVNALELDDSALYLCASTGDSYEQYFGPGTRLTVT.